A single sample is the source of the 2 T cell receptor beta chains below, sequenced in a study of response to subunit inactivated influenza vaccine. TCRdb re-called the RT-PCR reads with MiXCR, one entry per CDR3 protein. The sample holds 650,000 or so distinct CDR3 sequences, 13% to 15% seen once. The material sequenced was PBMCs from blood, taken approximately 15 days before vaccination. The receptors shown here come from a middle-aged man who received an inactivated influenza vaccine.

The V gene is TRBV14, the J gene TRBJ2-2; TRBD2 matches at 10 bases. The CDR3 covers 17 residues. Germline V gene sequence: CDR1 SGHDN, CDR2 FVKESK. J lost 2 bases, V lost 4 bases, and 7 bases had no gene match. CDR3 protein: CASSPLAGDPNTGELFF. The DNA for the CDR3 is TGTGCCAGCAGCCCGCTAGCGGGAGACCCTAACACCGGGGAGCTGTTTTTT. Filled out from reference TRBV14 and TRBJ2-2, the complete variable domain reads EAGVTQFPSHSVIEKGQTVTLRCDPISGHDNLYWYRRVMGKEIKFLLHFVKESKQDESGMPNNRFLAERTGGTYSTLKVQPAELEDSGVYFCASSPLAGDPNTGELFFGEGSRLTVL.

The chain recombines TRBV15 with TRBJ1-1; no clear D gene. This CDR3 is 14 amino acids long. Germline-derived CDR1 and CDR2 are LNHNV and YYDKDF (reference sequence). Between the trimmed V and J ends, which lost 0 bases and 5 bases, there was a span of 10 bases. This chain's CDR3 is CATSRDLRETEAFF. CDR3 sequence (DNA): TGTGCCACCAGCAGAGATTTGCGGGAGACTGAAGCTTTCTTT.